This T cell receptor beta chain was sequenced in a study of PD-1 blockade in classical Hodgkin lymphoma. Whole-study results and caveats: Underlying causes for the observed repertoire differences were not defined, possibly disease activity or prior therapy.

Note on this clone: The antigen remains undetermined.

CDR3 length: 15 residues. In germline, CDR1 is MDHEN, CDR2 SYDVKM. V shed 10 bases and J 5 bases; nucleotides not matched to a gene: 16. Time point here: cycle 4 day 1 (C4D1), after 5 to 7 weeks of nivolumab. Each patient experienced a relapse that followed autologous stem cell transplantation, and brentuximab vedotin exposure varied. Purification of CD4+ T cells from thawed PBMCs was performed via magnetic negative selection. The best responses consisted of complete response, partial response or progressive disease. Repertoires were generated with immunoSEQ multiplex PCR, while TCRdb's copy carries only in-frame clones and drops some. The data show 30,000 to 40,000 clones, 90% to 95% seen once.

The V and J genes are TRBV28 and TRBJ2-5; 7 positions agree with TRBD1. The source material was CD4+ T cells from blood, sampled before the fourth cycle of nivolumab. This clonotype originated in a human donor with classical Hodgkin lymphoma. The CDR3 bases are TGTGCCACCATCCACCCAGGGGGTGTCGGGGAGACCCAGTACTTC. Its protein product is CATIHPGGVGETQYF.